This T cell receptor beta chain was retrieved from a study of shared clonotypes between healthy human individuals. A word on this clone: Within the sample, other DNA sequences also encode this same CDR3.

Assay execution took place at the deep level. The protocol was immunoSEQ multiplex PCR, while the TCRdb copy is restricted to in-frame clones and leaves out a portion. The sample includes hundreds of thousands of clones, approximately 96% of them seen just once. CD45RO-negative CD8 cells positively selected for CCR7 made up the naive population, which excluded terminally differentiated effector memory CD45RA+ cells. The CDR3 runs to 13 residues. Germline-derived CDR1 and CDR2 are MDHEN and SYDVKM. V lost 2 bases and J lost 1, with 6 bases in between. The chain recombines TRBV28 with TRBJ2-7; TRBD2 might be the D (5 bases). This sequence originates from a woman aged 25 to 39 in good health. Specimen: naive CD8+ T cells sorted from blood. The CDR3 DNA is TGTGCCAGCAGTTTAGCGGGTTCCTACGAGCAGTACTTC. Translated, it gives CASSLAGSYEQYF.